This record looks at one T cell receptor (beta chain) sequence and its context. It lacks a known antigen. The sample holds no much larger clone one base away, and base qualities are not on file. These data belong to a study of blood T cell repertoires in COVID-19 (dated by TCRdb to the early 2020s). Study-wide context: Collaborator samples came from the United States, Italy and Spain and covered acute and convalescent phases of COVID-19. The repertoires were released in a freely available public database meant as a resource for research on the immune response to SARS-CoV-2. The samples were drawn from the first 160 participants of the ongoing ImmuneRACE study and from some 1,300 subjects provided by 6 global collaborators. The dataset comprised deeply sampled blood TCRbeta repertoires from subjects exposed to, actively infected with, or recovered from COVID-19. Sample metadata almost always included a de-identified subject ID, COVID-19 status, age in years and sex. HLA class I and class II types, where available, came from metadata supplied by the sample provider rather than from assay-based typing. The prospective study material was composed of cDNA or gDNA derived from T cells, B-cell-depleted T cells, or PBMCs.

Participants in the prospective study were aged roughly 18 to 100 years, lived in under 30 United States geographic areas, and enrolled through a virtual design. In the prospective study, participants were assigned to cohorts based on the clinical history participants reported in a screening survey and a study questionnaire. For ImmuneRACE Cohort 3, a participant was defined as recovered based on two consecutive negative NP/OP PCR tests, clearance by a healthcare professional, or resolution of symptoms. Mobile phlebotomists in the prospective study collected whole blood, serum and a nasopharyngeal or oropharyngeal swab from every participant. Additional blood draws and questionnaires over an approximately two-month period could optionally be provided by prospective study participants. Blood samples from the prospective study were shipped frozen or at room temperature prior to DNA extraction. TCRbeta CDR3 regions were amplified from genomic DNA by means of the immunoSEQ Assay, a bias-controlled multiplex PCR. In the paper's pipeline: The number of nucleated cells in each sample was estimated from the amplification of reference gene primers within the assay. Sequence reads were collapsed and filtered to measure the absolute abundance of every unique TCRbeta CDR3 rearrangement. For each sample, productive Simpson clonality was calculated as the square root of Simpson's diversity index across productive rearrangements. Drawn from immuneACCESS, this table holds only the in-frame rearrangements with V and J called that TCRdb kept. Clones are partly lost; checked studies trace under half to an unresolved V gene and leave the rest unexplained. V, J and clone size were drawn from that table, and D and trimming were deduced from the DNA. Here the sample has 300,000 to 450,000 clones; over 75% occur a single time. 1% of the sample comes from the top ten.

The CDR3 runs 14 residues from the cysteine to the phenylalanine. This entry keeps only the CDR3 DNA: 42 bases, framed from base 1. V and J are trimmed by 10 bases and 2 bases, and the gene matches miss 9 bases of the junction. As encoded in the germline V gene, CDR1 is MNHEY while CDR2 is SVGAGI. The full study reports these points: The amount of clinical and demographic metadata varied by source and participant and was provided uncurated.

The chain is encoded by TRBV6-5 joined to TRBJ2-3; TRBD2 aligns with 7 central bases. The sample consisted of PBMCs or T cells enriched from blood (not recorded which). This sequence originates from a man between 18 and 29 years old who had recovered from COVID-19. In nucleotide form, the sequence is TGTGCCACCCGTCGGCTAGCGGACACAGATACGCAGTATTTT. It encodes CATRRLADTDTQYF.